These 14 T cell receptor beta chains were all obtained from the same sample, sequenced in a study of OX40 agonist ivuxolimab in advanced cancers. Clones were sequenced by immunoSEQ multiplex PCR, and TCRdb holds only the in-frame ones, with some missing. Here the sample spans more than 55,000 clones, roughly 80% being singletons. The starting material was CD4+ or CD8+ T cells sorted from blood, obtained in a trial of the OX40 agonist ivuxolimab. All receptors come from an adult with an advanced solid tumor such as melanoma, head and neck, liver or kidney cancer.

V and J are TRBV7-2 and TRBJ2-5, with 7 bases lining up with TRBD1. Losses at the gene ends were 5 bases for V and 7 bases for J; bases not matched to a gene: 13. The length of the CDR3 is 15 residues. The germline gives CDR1 SGHTA, CDR2 FQGNSA. DNA for the CDR3: TGTGCCAGCAGCACTCGGACAGGACGAGGGGGGACCCAGTACTTC. This codes for CASSTRTGRGGTQYF.

A word on this clone: Mismatch with germline at one junction end may stem from a read error. The rearrangement joins TRBV7-3 to TRBJ2-1; D gene unclear. The CDR3 runs 12 residues. The germline V gene encodes CDR1 SGHTA and CDR2 FQGTGA. CDR3 sequence reads: CASSQTNNEQFF. CDR3 DNA: TGCGCCAGCAGCCAGACGAACAATGAGCAGTTCTTC.

V is TRBV7-6 and J is TRBJ1-2; D is unclear. Germline V gene data show CDR1 as SGHVS and CDR2 as FNYEAQ. This CDR3 contains 15 residues. Trimming took 1 base from V and 5 from J, leaving 14 bases between them. The CDR3 DNA reads as TGTGCCAGCAGCTTAGTAGTAGGCCAGCATTATGGCTACACCTTC. Amino acid sequence: CASSLVVGQHYGYTF.

The rearrangement uses TRBV5-1 and TRBJ2-1; perhaps TRBD2 as D (5 bases). V dropped 4 bases and J dropped 0 bases, with 11 bases sitting between them. Germline CDR1 SGHRS, CDR2 YFSETQ. CDR3 length equals 15 residues. This CDR3 reads CASSVGASSYNEQFF. CDR3 DNA: TGCGCCAGCAGCGTGGGAGCAAGCTCCTACAATGAGCAGTTCTTC.

V is TRBV27 and J is TRBJ1-2, with TRBD1 matching 7 bases. V gave up 5 bases and J gave up 3 bases; unmatched junction bases: 12. Germline V CDR1 and CDR2: MNHEY, SMNVEV (reference sequence). The CDR3 consists of 16 residues. The DNA of the CDR3 is TGTGCCAGCAGTCGGGGCAGGGGGTCGTTTTACTATGGCTACACCTTC. Encoded protein: CASSRGRGSFYYGYTF.

The chain carries TRBV2 and TRBJ2-5; 12 positions agree with TRBD2. Germline lookup yields CDR1 SNHLY and CDR2 FYNNEI. This CDR3 spans 15 amino acids. V lost 4 bases to trimming and J lost 5 bases; unmatched junction nucleotides: 5. CDR3 loop: CASSGLAGAVETQYF. The CDR3 region has the DNA TGTGCCAGCAGTGGACTAGCGGGAGCAGTTGAGACCCAGTACTTC.

This clone was recorded once. The V gene is TRBV9, the J gene TRBJ2-1, with 7 positions matching TRBD1. The ends lost 0 bases at V and 8 bases at J; junction bases unmatched: 14. The CDR3 loop spans 17 amino acids. Germline V gives CDR1 SGDLS, CDR2 YYNGEE. The CDR3 coding sequence is TGTGCCAGCAGCGTAGGGACTGGGGACAGCACCTTGGATGAGCAGTTCTTC. This translates into CASSVGTGDSTLDEQFF.

The rearrangement joins TRBV19 to TRBJ1-4; no clear D. The CDR3 length is 15 residues. V shed 3 bases and J shed 4 bases, with 12 bases lying between them. Germline CDR1 LNHDA, CDR2 SQIVND (reference sequence). The CDR3 sequence: CASSIVTDYNEKLFF. The CDR3 nucleotides are TGTGCCAGTAGTATTGTTACGGATTATAATGAAAAACTGTTTTTT.

This clone was detected only once. The rearrangement uses TRBV7-3 and TRBJ2-1, with 13 bases identical to TRBD2. This CDR3 comprises 16 residues. The junction had 6 bases not matched to a gene; V was cut back by 5 bases and J by 5 bases. Germline V gene sequence: CDR1 SGHTA, CDR2 FQGTGA. The CDR3 DNA sequence: TGTGCCAGCAGCCCCCACGGACTAGCGGGGGACAATGAGCAGTTCTTC. Protein sequence: CASSPHGLAGDNEQFF.

J is TRBJ2-7 and V is TRBV4-3; TRBD2 matches 9 bases. V shed 3 bases, J shed 2 bases, and the junction held 5 bases outside the gene matches. Germline CDR1 LGHNA, CDR2 YSLEER. The CDR3 runs 15 residues. The CDR3 DNA reads as TGCGCCAGCAGCCAGCTTAGCGGGAGCACCTACGAGCAGTACTTC. This gives the protein CASSQLSGSTYEQYF.

The chain uses TRBV7-3 and TRBJ2-1; D assignment may be TRBD1 or TRBD2 (5 bases each). This CDR3 region has 15 residues. CDR1 and CDR2 from the germline V gene are SGHTA and FQGTGA. Trimming removed 6 bases at V and 2 bases at J, with 14 bases between. The CDR3 here is CASRTRDRAYNEQFF. The CDR3 region has the DNA TGTGCCAGCAGGACCCGGGACCGAGCCTACAATGAGCAGTTCTTC.

The chain employs TRBV5-1 and TRBJ2-1; the D is unclear. V gave up 4 bases and J gave up 3 bases, with 14 bases separating them. Germline-derived CDR1 and CDR2 are SGHRS and YFSETQ. There are 15 residues in the CDR3. CDR3 sequence (DNA): TGCGCCAGCAGCCCCCCCGGGTCAAACTACAATGAGCAGTTCTTC. It codes for CASSPPGSNYNEQFF. The full variable domain, its missing parts supplied by reference TRBV5-1 and TRBJ2-1, is KAGVTQTPRYLIKTRGQQVTLSCSPISGHRSVSWYQQTPGQGLQFLFEYFSETQRNKGNFPGRFSGRQFSNSRSEMNVSTLELGDSALYLCASSPPGSNYNEQFFGPGTRLTVL.

The chain carries TRBV7-3 and TRBJ2-5; D gene ambiguous. The CDR3 length is 13 residues. The germline V gene encodes CDR1 SGHTA and CDR2 FQGTGA. V dropped 5 bases and J dropped 7 bases, with 14 bases sitting between them. The DNA for the CDR3 is TGTGCCAGCAGCCCTCTAGGAACGGGGACCCAGTACTTC. Its protein is CASSPLGTGTQYF.

Here the CDR3 reads CASSLMAANTGELFF. DNA for the CDR3: TGTGCCAGCAGCTTAATGGCAGCGAACACCGGGGAGCTGTTTTTT. The J gene is TRBJ2-2, the V gene TRBV7-2; unclear D gene. The V end was cut by 2 bases, the J end by 0 bases, with 7 bases between. The germline V gene has CDR1 SGHTA and CDR2 FQGNSA. The CDR3 sequence is 15 residues long.